The 2 T cell receptor beta chains reported below all come from one sample, sequenced in a study of T-cell memory formation after mild COVID-19. One entry per CDR3 protein results from TCRdb running MiXCR on the 5' RACE reads. The sample records some 180,000 distinct CDR3 sequences, approximately 12% being singletons. The sequenced sample consisted of PBMCs or a T cell subset sorted from them (not recorded which). These receptor sequences come from a man between 18 and 35 years old who had mild COVID-19 (a few samples of this study predate the infection). Cell type and time point are not known.

This clonotype was detected a few times. The chain combines TRBV4-3 with TRBJ2-7; TRBD2 aligns across 13 bases. Germline loops: CDR1 LGHNA, CDR2 YSLEER. Trimming took 4 bases from V and 3 from J; bases not matched to a gene: 3. CDR3 size: 15 residues. The CDR3 here is CASSLLAGGIYEQYF. The DNA for the CDR3 is TGCGCCAGCAGCCTACTAGCGGGGGGGATCTACGAGCAGTACTTC.

This clonotype was detected only a few times. The chain links TRBV7-2 to TRBJ1-1; D is uncertain. The V and J ends lost 5 bases and 6 bases respectively, with 10 bases between them. This CDR3 comprises 12 residues. Germline CDR1 and CDR2: SGHTA and FQGNSA. CDR3 sequence (DNA): TGTGCCAGCAGCCTGATGCAGCCTGAAGCTTTCTTT. As protein: CASSLMQPEAFF.